The TCR beta chain described here comes from a study of shared clonotypes between healthy human individuals. Study details: Three CD4 naive, three CD4 memory, two CD8 naive and one CD8 memory plate were used per donor.

The material for each subset, its genomic DNA, was split evenly across several immunoSEQ plates. Produced via immunoSEQ multiplex PCR; TCRdb's table is partial and in-frame only. The top ten hold about 1.5% of the sample, which has roughly 2.1 million clones, about 93% seen once. The CDR3 totals 19 residues. Germline-derived CDR1 and CDR2 are MDHEN and SYDVKM. V lost 4 bases and J lost 2; bases outside the gene matches: 15. In the naive CD8 group, cells lacked CD45RO and were positively selected for CCR7, so terminally differentiated effector memory CD45RA+ cells were left out. V gene TRBV28 combines with J gene TRBJ2-2; 8 bases align to TRBD2. The sample comprised naive CD8+ T cells from PBMCs. The TCR sequence derives from a man aged 18 to 30 in good health. Some clones in this sample may be carry-over from other donors' samples. The CDR3 DNA is TGTGCCAGCAGTTCTATCGGGACTAGTATGGATGGAAACACCGGGGAGCTGTTTTTT. Protein: CASSSIGTSMDGNTGELFF. Based on the CDR3 plus reference TRBV28 and TRBJ2-2, the full variable domain is DVKVTQSSRYLVKRTGEKVFLECVQDMDHENMFWYRQDPGLGLRLIYFSYDVKMKEKGDIPEGYSVSREKKERFSLILESASTNQTSMYLCASSSIGTSMDGNTGELFFGEGSRLTVL.